A single sample is the source of the 2 T cell receptor beta chains below, sequenced in a study of chemoradiotherapy in HPV16-positive cancers. Here immunoSEQ multiplex PCR was the method, and the copy in TCRdb shows in-frame clones only, minus some. The repertoire includes tens of thousands of clones, 89% of them detected once, and 3.1% sits in the top ten. The sequenced sample was blood, obtained from a patient who underwent chemoradiotherapy. These receptors came from a human donor with HPV-associated anogenital cancer.

This chain links TRBV7-3 with TRBJ2-7; 9 bases agree with TRBD2. J was trimmed by 5 bases and V by 2 bases; bases with no gene match: 4. CDR3 length equals 14 residues. Germline CDR1 reads SGHTA; CDR2 reads FQGTGA. The CDR3 loop is CASSLASGNDEQYF. The CDR3 bases are TGTGCCAGCAGCTTAGCTAGCGGGAACGACGAGCAGTACTTC. Complete variable domain (other parts from reference TRBV7-3 and TRBJ2-7): GAGVSQTPSNKVTEKGKYVELRCDPISGHTALYWYRQSLGQGPEFLIYFQGTGAADDSGLPNDRFFAVRPEGSVSTLKIQRTERGDSAVYLCASSLASGNDEQYFGPGTRLTVT.

This sequence joins TRBV6-6 and TRBJ2-2; TRBD2 aligns across 9 bases. This CDR3 is 15 amino acids long. V shed 7 bases, J shed 5 bases, and the junction held 8 bases outside the gene matches. Germline-derived CDR1 and CDR2 are MNHNY and SVGAGI (reference sequence). CDR3: CASTYSGRGTGELFF. The CDR3 nucleotides are TGTGCCAGCACCTATAGCGGGAGAGGGACCGGGGAGCTGTTTTTT.